These 17 T cell receptor beta chains were sequenced from one sample in a study of PD-1 blockade in classical Hodgkin lymphoma (dated by TCRdb to between 2020 and 2021). In light of the paper, this sample's time point label describes: cycle 1 day 1 (C1D1), immediately before nivolumab initiation. Every trial patient had relapsed after autologous stem cell transplantation, and cohorts A, B and C differed in prior brentuximab vedotin exposure. The protocol used for the library was the immunoSEQ multiplex PCR assay. This is the immuneACCESS table as TCRdb keeps it, with only in-frame sequences that have V and J called. A part of the clones is gone; compared with another copy, unresolved V genes explain less than half, and the rest is unexplained. Recorded for this sample are around 45,000 clones; over 55% of them occurred a single time. The ten biggest clones cover 3% of the sample. The sequences come from peripheral blood mononuclear cells (PBMCs), collected at baseline. The receptors here all came from a human donor with classical Hodgkin lymphoma.

This clone was seen more than once but under ten times. The chain couples TRBV4-3 to TRBJ2-1; TRBD2 agrees at 9 bases. CDR3 length: 17 amino acids. From germline, CDR1 is LGHNA and CDR2 YSLEER. V lost 0 bases, J lost 4 bases, and 7 bases stayed unmatched. CDR3 nucleotide sequence: TGCGCCAGCAGCCAAGATCTCGAGACTAGCGGATACAATGAGCAGTTCTTC. It is translated as CASSQDLETSGYNEQFF.

The chain combines TRBV6-6 with TRBJ2-3; D possibly uses TRBD1 or TRBD2 (5 bases each). The CDR3 totals 13 residues. Trimming removed 0 bases at V and 7 bases at J, with 8 bases between. Per the germline V gene, CDR1 is MNHNY and CDR2 is SVGAGI (reference sequence). The CDR3 loop reads CASSYSGPHTQYF. CDR3 DNA sequence: TGTGCCAGCAGTTACTCGGGACCCCATACGCAGTATTTT.

This rearrangement joins TRBV27 to TRBJ1-1; D is unresolved. Trimming cost V 5 bases and J 3 bases, with 7 bases left between them. The CDR3 spans 12 residues. CDR1 and CDR2 from the germline V gene are MNHEY and SMNVEV (reference sequence). The CDR3 loop reads CASSPYHTEAFF. The DNA for the CDR3 is TGTGCCAGCAGTCCCTACCACACTGAAGCTTTCTTT.

The chain's CDR3 is CASSAGQLNIQYF. CDR3 coding DNA: TGTGCCAGCTCAGCGGGACAGTTAAACATTCAGTACTTC. This chain links TRBV18 with TRBJ2-4; perhaps TRBD1 as D (7 bases). This CDR3 contains 13 residues. V lost 5 bases to trimming and J lost 6 bases, with 11 bases between them. Germline CDR1 reads KGHSH; CDR2 reads LQKENI.

The V and J genes are TRBV7-9 and TRBJ1-2, with 7 bases matching TRBD1. V lost 0 bases and J lost 7; bases outside the gene matches: 8. This CDR3 region has 15 residues. Germline CDR1 reads SEHNR; CDR2 reads FQNEAQ (reference sequence). The CDR3 region is CASSLAAGGPGGYTF. The CDR3, as DNA: TGTGCCAGCAGCTTAGCGGCAGGGGGTCCCGGTGGCTACACCTTC. Supplemented by reference TRBV7-9 and TRBJ1-2, the full variable domain reads DTGVSQNPRHKITKRGQNVTFRCDPISEHNRLYWYRQTLGQGPEFLTYFQNEAQLEKSRLLSDRFSAERPKGSFSTLEIQRTEQGDSAMYLCASSLAAGGPGGYTFGSGTRLTVV.

The CDR3 region has the DNA TGTGCCAGCAGCTCCCGACTAGCGGGGGAGGGAGAGGAGACCCAGTACTTC. Translation: CASSSRLAGEGEETQYF. V gene TRBV5-6 combines with J gene TRBJ2-5; 12 bases are shared with TRBD2. V lost 3 bases and J lost 5; bases outside the gene matches: 11. Germline CDR1 reads SGHDT; CDR2 reads YYEEEE. There are 17 residues in the CDR3.

The gene calls are TRBV20-1 and TRBJ2-6, with D tentatively TRBD2 (6 bases). This CDR3 has 11 amino acids. Germline CDR1 is DFQATT and CDR2 is SNEGSKA (reference sequence). The CDR3 DNA sequence: TGCGGAGGGGAACGGGCCAACGTCCTGACTTTC. Translated, it gives CGGERANVLTF.

This sequence joins TRBV27 and TRBJ2-1, with D tentatively TRBD2 (5 bases). The CDR3 extends over 16 amino acids. Germline-derived CDR1 and CDR2 are MNHEY and SMNVEV (reference sequence). Trimming took off 5 bases at V and 0 bases at J, with 14 bases between the two ends. CDR3 DNA sequence: TGTGCCAGCAGTACCTCCGTCGGGGACTCCTACAATGAGCAGTTCTTC. Translated: CASSTSVGDSYNEQFF.

The chain has TRBV28 and TRBJ2-7, with 7 bases identical to TRBD1. This CDR3 has 16 residues. CDR1 is MDHEN, CDR2 SYDVKM, per germline. The trim removed 1 base at V and 7 bases at J, leaving 13 bases unmatched. In nucleotides, the CDR3 is TGTGCCAGCAGTTTATTACTAGGACAGGAGCTAATAGAGCAGTACTTC. Translated, it gives CASSLLLGQELIEQYF.

V gene TRBV4-3 combines with J gene TRBJ1-2, with 9 bases aligning to TRBD1. Germline trimming cut 0 bases from V and 4 bases from J; bases unmatched to any gene: 9. The germline gives CDR1 LGHNA, CDR2 YSLEER. This CDR3 contains 17 residues. The CDR3 DNA reads as TGCGCCAGCAGCCAAGAAGTAAACAGGGGGCTGGTCTATGGCTACACCTTC. As protein: CASSQEVNRGLVYGYTF.

V usage is TRBV4-1 and J usage is TRBJ2-1, with TRBD2 matching 9 bases. V was pared by 0 bases and J by 6 bases, with 6 bases of the junction left unmatched. The CDR3 has 16 residues. Per germline, CDR1 MGHRA and CDR2 YSYEKL. CDR3 loop: CASSQDFLAGLNEQFF. For the CDR3, the DNA is TGCGCCAGCAGCCAAGATTTCCTAGCGGGGCTCAATGAGCAGTTCTTC.

In this sample, this clone turned up a few times. V is TRBV18 and J is TRBJ2-5, with 8 bases that match TRBD2. There are 16 residues in the CDR3. After removal of 2 bases from V and 5 bases from J, the junction contained 10 bases not matched to a gene. The germline gives CDR1 KGHSH, CDR2 LQKENI. CDR3 in DNA: TGTGCCAGCTCACCAATTAGCGGGGCCTCTCCGGAGACCCAGTACTTC. Residues: CASSPISGASPETQYF. Combining the CDR3 with reference TRBV18 and TRBJ2-5 gives the whole variable domain NAGVMQNPRHLVRRRGQEARLRCSPMKGHSHVYWYRQLPEEGLKFMVYLQKENIIDESGMPKERFSAEFPKEGPSILRIQQVVRGDSAAYFCASSPISGASPETQYFGPGTRLLVL.

This clone appeared a few times. The chain employs TRBV4-3 and TRBJ1-3; D is unresolved. CDR1 is LGHNA, CDR2 YSLEER, per germline. Trimming shortened V by 0 bases and J by 2 bases, and 11 bases separated the two germline ends. CDR3 length: 16 amino acids. The DNA of the CDR3 is TGCGCCAGCAGCCAAGACGAAGGGATAGCTGGAAACACCATATATTTT. Translated: CASSQDEGIAGNTIYF.

Note on this clone: This sample also contains other DNA sequences that code for the same CDR3. This chain uses TRBV27 with TRBJ2-1; TRBD2 aligns across 13 bases. Per germline, CDR1 MNHEY and CDR2 SMNVEV (reference sequence). V shed 3 bases, J shed 5 bases, and the junction held 1 base outside the gene matches. The CDR3 is made up of 15 amino acids. CDR3 DNA sequence: TGTGCCAGCAGTTTTGGGACTAGCGGGAACAATGAGCAGTTCTTC. Amino acid sequence: CASSFGTSGNNEQFF.

The CDR3 DNA follows: TGTGCCAGCAGCCCACAGAACACTGAAGCTTTCTTT. It translates to CASSPQNTEAFF. The genes are TRBV7-9 and TRBJ1-1; unclear D gene. CDR1 is SEHNR, CDR2 FQNEAQ, per germline (reference sequence). This CDR3 has 12 residues. Trimming pared 5 bases from V and 1 base from J, leaving 5 bases between. The full variable domain, its missing parts supplied by reference TRBV7-9 and TRBJ1-1, is DTGVSQNPRHKITKRGQNVTFRCDPISEHNRLYWYRQTLGQGPEFLTYFQNEAQLEKSRLLSDRFSAERPKGSFSTLEIQRTEQGDSAMYLCASSPQNTEAFFGQGTRLTVV.

Note on this clone: A much larger clone lies one base from this, so it may be a read error. This chain uses TRBV5-1 with TRBJ2-5; D not resolved. The end of the DNA aligns better with TRBJ2-7, so the J call may be wrong. The CDR3 has 11 amino acids. Per the germline V gene, CDR1 is SGHRS and CDR2 is YFSETQ. This CDR3 is CASSLGYEQYF. In nucleotides, the CDR3 is TGCGCCAGCAGCTTGGGGTACGAGCAGTACTTC.

J is TRBJ1-2 and V is TRBV7-8, with TRBD1 matching over 9 bases. The CDR3 totals 16 residues. Germline values: CDR1 SGHVS, CDR2 FQNEAQ. Trimming cost V 0 bases and J 7 bases; bases outside gene matches: 9. The CDR3 DNA follows: TGTGCCAGCAGCTTAGCTTGGGACAGGGAGGATGGTGGCTACACCTTC. Protein: CASSLAWDREDGGYTF.